Below, 29 T cell receptor beta chains from the same sample are listed, as sequenced in a study of control samples from healthy donors and cancer patients. TCRdb's table, derived via immunoSEQ multiplex PCR, lists solely in-frame clones and lacks some. The sample has fewer than 250,000 clones, approximately 90% seen once. Sample: blood. The receptors stem from a man aged 25-45 years in good health.

The chain is built from TRBV21-1 and TRBJ2-2; the table's D call, TRBD2, has no DNA check behind it. TRBV21-1 is designated a pseudogene. CDR3 length equals 17 residues. CDR3: CASSPQTSGGQGGELFF. Written as DNA, the CDR3 is TGTGCCAGCAGCCCTCAGACTAGCGGGGGCCAGGGCGGGGAGCTGTTTTTT.

The chain is built from TRBV19 and TRBJ1-2; 9 bases map to TRBD1. Losses at the gene ends were 6 bases for V and 4 bases for J; bases not matched to a gene: 9. The CDR3 contains 15 residues. Germline V gives CDR1 LNHDA, CDR2 SQIVND (reference sequence). The CDR3 nucleotides read TGTGCCAGTAGGCCGGGACAGGGACGCCTCTATGGCTACACCTTC. It translates to CASRPGQGRLYGYTF.

In its sample, this clone was seen a few times. The chain couples TRBV7-8 to TRBJ1-6; D is ambiguous. This CDR3 has 16 amino acids. The germline V gene encodes CDR1 SGHVS and CDR2 FQNEAQ. V lost 1 base and J lost 5, with 12 bases in between. CDR3 bases: TGTGCCAGCAGCTTAGTCGGGCCTACAAATAATTCACCCCTCCACTTT. Its protein product is CASSLVGPTNNSPLHF.

This clone has a handful of counts. The CDR3 DNA is TGTGCCAGCAGCTCCGGACAGATCGATGAGCAGTTCTTC. It encodes CASSSGQIDEQFF. The chain combines TRBV5-6 with TRBJ2-1, with D possibly matching TRBD1 (6 bases). Germline values: CDR1 SGHDT, CDR2 YYEEEE. This CDR3 region has 13 residues. V was pared by 3 bases and J by 8 bases, with 12 bases between.

The genes are TRBV15 and TRBJ1-4; D is undetermined. The germline V gene has CDR1 LNHNV and CDR2 YYDKDF (reference sequence). V lost 5 bases and J 7 bases, leaving 14 bases between the germline ends. This CDR3 is 14 amino acids long. In DNA, the CDR3 is TGTGCCACCAGCCTCGCGGGAATTGGTGAAAAACTGTTTTTT. Translated, it gives CATSLAGIGEKLFF.

This chain links TRBV5-1 with TRBJ1-2; 8 positions agree with TRBD1. Germline V gene data show CDR1 as SGHRS and CDR2 as YFSETQ. The CDR3 spans 14 residues. V dropped 4 bases and J dropped 10; count of bases not matched to a gene: 12. The CDR3 bases are TGCGCCAGCAGCCTTCGGACAGGGAGCGGTCCCTACACCTTC. Translated: CASSLRTGSGPYTF.

This clone was seen a handful of times. The chain employs TRBV4-1 and TRBJ1-2; 9 nucleotides line up with TRBD1. The trim removed 1 base at V and 0 bases at J, leaving 3 bases unmatched. In germline, CDR1 is MGHRA, CDR2 YSYEKL. The CDR3 extends over 16 amino acids. CDR3 amino acids: CASSQAGTGSNYGYTF. CDR3 bases: TGCGCCAGCAGCCAAGCCGGGACAGGGTCTAACTATGGCTACACCTTC.

The rearrangement uses TRBV2 and TRBJ1-3; D is unclear. CDR1 is SNHLY and CDR2 is FYNNEI in the germline V gene. With 6 bases removed from V and 3 bases from J, the gap between germline ends came to 15 bases. CDR3 length: 15 amino acids. The CDR3 DNA reads TGTGCCAGCAGCCCCACAGTCTTAGGTGGAAACACCATATATTTT. It encodes CASSPTVLGGNTIYF. Together with reference TRBV2 and TRBJ1-3, the CDR3 gives the full variable domain: EPEVTQTPSHQVTQMGQEVILRCVPISNHLYFYWYRQILGQKVEFLVSFYNNEISEKSEIFDDQFSVERPDGSNFTLKIRSTKLEDSAMYFCASSPTVLGGNTIYFGEGSWLTVV.

In the case of this clone: Mismatch with germline at one junction end may stem from a read error. The chain links TRBV15 to TRBJ2-2; 9 nucleotides agree with TRBD1. This CDR3 has 16 amino acids. Germline V lookup: CDR1 LNHNV, CDR2 YYDKDF (reference sequence). This CDR3 reads CATSRDRGMNTGELFF. The CDR3 coding sequence is TGTGCCACCAGTAGAGACAGGGGGATGAACACCGGGGAGCTGTTTTTT.

The chain combines TRBV18 with TRBJ1-6; 9 positions match TRBD1. The CDR3 has 15 amino acids. V was pared by 4 bases and J by 9 bases, with 7 bases of the junction left unmatched. Germline lookup yields CDR1 KGHSH and CDR2 LQKENI. This CDR3 is CASSLQGQGASPLHF. CDR3 nucleotides: TGTGCCAGCTCACTACAGGGACAGGGTGCTTCACCCCTCCACTTT. The variable domain in full, completed from reference TRBV18 and TRBJ1-6, reads NAGVMQNPRHLVRRRGQEARLRCSPMKGHSHVYWYRQLPEEGLKFMVYLQKENIIDESGMPKERFSAEFPKEGPSILRIQQVVRGDSAAYFCASSLQGQGASPLHFGNGTRLTVT.

This chain connects TRBV15 to TRBJ2-7; 7 bases align to TRBD1. With 6 bases clipped from V and 4 bases from J, the junction kept 12 bases outside the gene matches. Germline-derived CDR1 and CDR2 are LNHNV and YYDKDF (reference sequence). The CDR3 has 15 amino acids. CDR3 loop: CATRQLLGQEYEQYF. DNA for the CDR3: TGTGCCACCAGACAGCTTTTAGGACAGGAGTACGAGCAGTACTTC.

The V and J genes are TRBV9 and TRBJ1-1, with D unclear. Germline V gene sequence: CDR1 SGDLS, CDR2 YYNGEE. The CDR3 totals 12 residues. V dropped 2 bases and J dropped 5 bases, with 7 bases sitting between them. In DNA form, the CDR3 reads TGTGCCAGCAGCGTCGGGGTGACTGAAGCTTTCTTT. Translating gives CASSVGVTEAFF.

The chain is built from TRBV19 and TRBJ1-4; D unresolved. Trimming took 6 bases from V and 7 from J, leaving 6 bases between them. Germline CDR1 reads LNHDA; CDR2 reads SQIVND (reference sequence). This CDR3 has 11 residues. The CDR3 bases are TGTGCCAGTAGCCACGGTGAAAAACTGTTTTTT. Encoded protein: CASSHGEKLFF.

The chain joins TRBV6-2 or TRBV6-3 to TRBJ2-3, with D perhaps assigned TRBD1 or TRBD2 (7 bases each). The ends were cut back, 4 bases at V and 3 bases at J, with 23 bases in the middle. This CDR3 has 18 residues. CDR1 is MNHEY and CDR2 is SVGEGT in the germline V gene. The CDR3 here is CASSWAGGGGALTDTQYF. The CDR3 bases are TGTGCCAGCAGTTGGGCTGGGGGAGGGGGCGCATTAACAGATACGCAGTATTTT.

The genes are TRBV9 and TRBJ2-3; weak D call: TRBD2 (6 bases). CDR1 and CDR2 from the germline V gene are SGDLS and YYNGEE. V lost 4 bases and J lost 5, with 14 bases in between. The CDR3 consists of 14 residues. The CDR3 DNA follows: TGTGCCAGCAGCAAAGATCTAGCGAGAGATACGCAGTATTTT. Its protein product is CASSKDLARDTQYF.

This clone was observed a single time. The chain is built from TRBV5-6 and TRBJ1-1; D may be TRBD1 (6 bases). The length of the CDR3 is 17 residues. The germline V and J ends were trimmed by 2 bases and 1 base, with 18 bases remaining between them. The germline CDR1 and CDR2 sequences are SGHDT and YYEEEE. Here the CDR3 reads CASSLWARQEPNTEAFF. The DNA of the CDR3 is TGTGCCAGCAGCTTATGGGCGCGACAGGAACCGAACACTGAAGCTTTCTTT. Supplemented by reference TRBV5-6 and TRBJ1-1, the full variable domain reads DAGVTQSPTHLIKTRGQQVTLRCSPKSGHDTVSWYQQALGQGPQFIFQYYEEEERQRGNFPDRFSGHQFPNYSSELNVNALLLGDSALYLCASSLWARQEPNTEAFFGQGTRLTVV.

This chain joins TRBV6-5 and TRBJ2-1, with 7 bases fitting TRBD1. The CDR3 length is 15 residues. The junction had 16 bases not matched to a gene; V was cut back by 8 bases and J by 9 bases. CDR1 is MNHEY and CDR2 is SVGAGI in the germline V gene. In DNA, the CDR3 is TGTGCCAGCGGCCGACCTAATACAGGGGTTCCTGAGCAGTTCTTC. Translation gives CASGRPNTGVPEQFF.

In its sample, this clone was seen once. The chain is built from TRBV7-2 and TRBJ1-2, with D unclear. Between the trimmed V and J ends, which lost 1 base and 8 bases, there was a span of 8 bases. The CDR3 consists of 12 residues. CDR1 and CDR2 (germline): SGHTA, FQGNSA. This CDR3 reads CASSLGSVGYTF. The CDR3 region has the DNA TGTGCCAGCAGCTTAGGGTCAGTCGGCTACACCTTC. The whole variable domain, remainder taken from reference TRBV7-2 and TRBJ1-2, is GAGVSQSPSNKVTEKGKDVELRCDPISGHTALYWYRQSLGQGLEFLIYFQGNSAPDKSGLPSDRFSAERTGGSVSTLTIQRTQQEDSAVYLCASSLGSVGYTFGSGTRLTVV.

This chain connects TRBV5-4 to TRBJ2-7; D remains unclear. Germline CDR1 reads SGHNT; CDR2 reads YYREEE (reference sequence). The V end lost 3 bases, the J end lost 3 bases, and 4 bases lay between the germline ends. CDR3 size: 11 residues. CDR3 amino acids: CASSSYYEQYF. DNA of the CDR3: TGTGCCAGCAGCTCCTACTACGAGCAGTACTTC.

V usage is TRBV30 and J usage is TRBJ1-2; tentative D call: TRBD1 (5 bases). Trimming took 6 bases from V and 4 from J, leaving 15 bases between them. The CDR3 contains 13 residues. Germline CDR1 is GTSNPN and CDR2 is SVGIG (reference sequence). In nucleotides, the CDR3 is TGTGCCTGTCTTAGACAGTTTTCCTATGGCTACACCTTC. This encodes CACLRQFSYGYTF. The whole variable domain, filled in from reference TRBV30 and TRBJ1-2, reads SQTIHQWPATLVQPVGSPLSLECTVEGTSNPNLYWYRQAAGRGLQLLFYSVGIGQISSEVPQNLSASRPQDRQFILSSKKLLLSDSGFYLCACLRQFSYGYTFGSGTRLTVV.

This chain links TRBV15 with TRBJ2-3; 7 bases are shared with TRBD2. J lost 6 bases, V lost 2 bases, and 17 bases had no gene match. This CDR3 spans 18 amino acids. Germline values: CDR1 LNHNV, CDR2 YYDKDF (reference sequence). The CDR3 DNA follows: TGTGCCACCAGCAGAAGGACCGACTGGGGGGGGAATGGGGATACGCAGTATTTT. Protein sequence: CATSRRTDWGGNGDTQYF.

The chain joins TRBV6-5 to TRBJ1-5, with D perhaps TRBD1 (5 bases). The germline V gene has CDR1 MNHEY and CDR2 SVGAGI. The CDR3 is 15 residues long. Trimming pared 7 bases from V and 1 base from J, leaving 14 bases between. The CDR3 region has the DNA TGTGCCAGCAAATATTCAGGGATCAGCAATCAGCCCCAGCATTTT. Its translation: CASKYSGISNQPQHF.

The chain employs TRBV5-1 and TRBJ1-2; the D is unclear. The CDR3 totals 14 residues. V was trimmed by 6 bases and J by 2 bases, leaving 14 bases between them. Germline loops: CDR1 SGHRS, CDR2 YFSETQ. The CDR3 here is CASTLREANYGYTF. The DNA for the CDR3 is TGCGCCAGCACCCTCCGGGAAGCAAACTATGGCTACACCTTC.

This rearrangement joins TRBV18 to TRBJ1-3, with D possibly TRBD1 on 6 matching bases. The CDR3 is made up of 14 amino acids. The germline V gene encodes CDR1 KGHSH and CDR2 LQKENI. The V and J ends lost 4 bases and 1 base respectively, with 8 bases between them. CDR3 DNA: TGTGCCAGCTCACTAACAGGGTCTGGAAACACCATATATTTT. It codes for CASSLTGSGNTIYF.

This sequence joins TRBV13 and TRBJ1-2; the D gene is possibly TRBD1 (6 bases). V dropped 2 bases and J dropped 0 bases, with 13 bases sitting between them. The CDR3 loop spans 16 amino acids. CDR1 PRHDT and CDR2 FYEKMQ come from the germline V gene (reference sequence). CDR3 DNA: TGTGCCAGCAGCTTAAAGGGGGAGGACGCTAACTATGGCTACACCTTC. Protein sequence: CASSLKGEDANYGYTF.

The rearrangement joins TRBV6-1 to TRBJ2-1; a possible D gene is TRBD2 (6 bases). This CDR3 is 13 amino acids long. V was cut by 4 bases and J by 3 bases, with 7 bases left in between. The germline CDR1 and CDR2 sequences are MNHNS and SASEGT. The CDR3 coding sequence is TGTGCCAGCAGTGGAGCGGGCTACAATGAGCAGTTCTTC. Its protein product is CASSGAGYNEQFF.

The chain joins TRBV4-1 to TRBJ1-2, with unresolved D. The germline V gene has CDR1 MGHRA and CDR2 YSYEKL. Trimming stripped 4 bases from V and 2 bases from J, with 17 bases between. The CDR3 is 16 residues long. The CDR3 nucleotides are TGCGCCAGCAGCCGGCCGGAGTGGGGTGAAAACTATGGCTACACCTTC. Translated, it gives CASSRPEWGENYGYTF.

The V and J genes are TRBV19 and TRBJ2-1, with D perhaps being TRBD1 or TRBD2 (5 bases each). V was clipped by 10 bases and J by 9 bases, with 19 bases between them. Germline CDR1 reads LNHDA; CDR2 reads SQIVND (reference sequence). The CDR3 totals 13 residues. As DNA, the CDR3 is TGTGCCACTCAAACTTCGACGGGACCTGAGCAGTTCTTC. Encoded protein: CATQTSTGPEQFF.

The V and J genes are TRBV6-6 and TRBJ1-3; D is possibly TRBD1 (6 bases). Germline V gives CDR1 MNHNY, CDR2 SVGAGI (reference sequence). V lost 6 bases and J lost 3, with 18 bases in between. This CDR3 contains 16 residues. CDR3 sequence: CASSAGQSSFGNTIYF. DNA of the CDR3: TGTGCCAGCAGCGCCGGACAGTCCTCTTTTGGAAACACCATATATTTT.